This entry lists 14 T cell receptor beta chains sequenced from one sample in a study of T cells in Graves' hyperthyroidism and ophthalmopathy. The TCR beta CDR3 regions underwent amplification using RNA transcripts as the source. TCR CDR3 underwent first-round RT-PCR with the HTBI primer set. TCRdb reprocessed the multiplex PCR reads via MiXCR and lists one record per CDR3 protein. The repertoire has hundreds of thousands of distinct CDR3 sequences, 13% to 15% of them found once; the top ten carry 10% to 13%. Sequences were obtained from blood. The receptors here all came from a woman younger than 35 with Graves' hyperthyroidism.

Concerning this clonotype itself: This may stem from a read error, because a much larger clone lies one nucleotide away. This chain links TRBV7-9 with TRBJ2-1; possibly TRBD2 for D (5 bases). CDR3 length equals 17 residues. The germline V gene has CDR1 SEHNR and CDR2 FQNEAQ (reference sequence). The germline V and J ends were trimmed by 5 bases and 10 bases, with 27 bases remaining between them. CDR3 loop: CASSPRGGRNPRDEQFF. The CDR3 nucleotides are TGTGCCAGCAGCCCCCGGGGTGGTCGAAACCCTAGAGACGAGCAGTTCTTC.

This clonotype has a count of ten or more. V is TRBV20-1 and J is TRBJ1-2; D may be TRBD1 (5 bases). From germline, CDR1 is DFQATT and CDR2 SNEGSKA (reference sequence). Between the trimmed V and J ends, which lost 0 bases and 4 bases, there was a span of 9 bases. The CDR3 is made up of 13 amino acids. CDR3 in amino acids: CSARDTGGYGYTF. The CDR3 nucleotides are TGCAGTGCTAGAGATACCGGGGGCTATGGCTACACCTTC.

A few counts support this clonotype. The genes are TRBV9 and TRBJ2-7; a weak D match, TRBD2 (7 bases). Germline-derived CDR1 and CDR2 are SGDLS and YYNGEE. This CDR3 is built from 16 residues. V lost 0 bases to trimming and J lost 7 bases, with 20 bases between them. The CDR3 is CASSVGGGQGSHEQYF. For the CDR3, the DNA is TGTGCCAGCAGCGTAGGGGGAGGGCAGGGGTCACATGAGCAGTACTTC.

This clonotype was detected a few times. The V call is TRBV25-1, the J call TRBJ2-7; no firm D call. Trimming removed 4 bases from V and 2 bases from J, with 15 bases in between. The length of the CDR3 is 15 residues. Germline lookup yields CDR1 MGHDK and CDR2 SYGVNS. The CDR3 region is CASSVLSERPYEQYF. CDR3 sequence (DNA): TGTGCCAGCAGTGTGCTCTCCGAGAGACCCTACGAGCAGTACTTC.

This clonotype came up many times. The V gene is TRBV12-3 or TRBV12-4, the J gene TRBJ2-3, with 9 bases matching TRBD1. V gave up 6 bases and J gave up 2 bases; unmatched junction bases: 6. The CDR3 is 15 amino acids. CDR3 DNA: TGTGCCAGCAGCCCCGGGACAGGGTTCACAGATACGCAGTATTTT. Its translation: CASSPGTGFTDTQYF.

This clonotype was detected only a few times. The chain has TRBV11-3 and TRBJ2-2, with D perhaps TRBD2 (6 bases). The CDR3 consists of 14 residues. The germline gives CDR1 SGHNT, CDR2 YENEEA. The V gene lost 5 bases and the J gene lost 8 bases, with 15 bases spanning the gap. CDR3 nucleotide sequence: TGTGCCAGCAGCCCACGGGAGCTTGCAGGGGAGCTGTTTTTT. Protein product: CASSPRELAGELFF.

This clonotype has just one count. V and J are TRBV6-1 and TRBJ1-2, with TRBD1 identical over 7 bases. With V trimmed by 3 bases and J by 4 bases, 8 bases remained unmatched. The CDR3 is 15 residues long. Germline loops: CDR1 MNHNS, CDR2 SASEGT. The CDR3 protein is CASSEQQGTSYGYTF. The CDR3 DNA is TGTGCCAGCAGTGAGCAACAGGGGACAAGCTATGGCTACACCTTC.

This clonotype has a count of ten or more. The chain is built from TRBV20-1 and TRBJ2-3; 8 nucleotides align to TRBD1. Trimming took 1 base from V and 6 from J; bases not matched to a gene: 9. The CDR3 has 15 residues. CDR1 is DFQATT, CDR2 SNEGSKA, per germline (reference sequence). The CDR3 DNA sequence: TGCAGTGCTAGAGGCCAGGGGGCGGGTTTGGATACGCAGTATTTT. Residues: CSARGQGAGLDTQYF.

This clonotype has at least ten counts. The chain recombines TRBV28 with TRBJ1-1, with D possibly TRBD1 on 6 matching bases. The CDR3 is made up of 13 amino acids. The germline V gene encodes CDR1 MDHEN and CDR2 SYDVKM. Trimming took off 2 bases at V and 10 bases at J, with 14 bases between the two ends. Here the CDR3 reads CASSLPDRSGAFF. In DNA form, the CDR3 reads TGTGCCAGCAGTTTACCCGACAGGTCTGGAGCTTTCTTT. Combining the CDR3 with reference TRBV28 and TRBJ1-1 gives the whole variable domain DVKVTQSSRYLVKRTGEKVFLECVQDMDHENMFWYRQDPGLGLRLIYFSYDVKMKEKGDIPEGYSVSREKKERFSLILESASTNQTSMYLCASSLPDRSGAFFGQGTRLTVV.

This clonotype was observed many times. This sequence joins TRBV7-2 and TRBJ2-3; D not certain. The germline V gene has CDR1 SGHTA and CDR2 FQGNSA. V shed 5 bases and J shed 4 bases, with 10 bases lying between them. This CDR3 spans 13 amino acids. The CDR3 loop reads CASSPGRADTQYF. The CDR3 DNA follows: TGTGCCAGCAGCCCCGGACGGGCAGATACGCAGTATTTT.

J is TRBJ2-1 and V is TRBV2; TRBD2 matches at 10 bases. The CDR3 loop spans 15 amino acids. From germline, CDR1 is SNHLY and CDR2 FYNNEI. V shed 8 bases, J shed 2 bases, and the junction held 6 bases outside the gene matches. CDR3 nucleotides: TGTGCCAGCGCCTGGACTAGCGGCCCCTACAATGAGCAGTTCTTC. Protein sequence: CASAWTSGPYNEQFF.

This clonotype has more than one count but fewer than ten. The CDR3 DNA follows: TGTGCCAGCGGAACTATCACAGATACGCAGTATTTT. Amino acid sequence: CASGTITDTQYF. V usage is TRBV6-1 and J usage is TRBJ2-3, with unresolved D. The V gene's germline CDR1 is MNHNS and CDR2 SASEGT. Between the trimmed V and J ends, which lost 8 bases and 2 bases, there was a span of 8 bases. The CDR3 sequence is 12 residues long.

The rearrangement joins TRBV2 to TRBJ2-1, with 11 bases that match TRBD2. The J call may be mistaken, given a closer DNA end match to TRBJ2-7. The CDR3 extends over 22 amino acids. Per the germline V gene, CDR1 is SNHLY and CDR2 is FYNNEI. Here the CDR3 reads CASSEGFSATLAGDPVYNEQYF. The CDR3 DNA is TGTGCCAGCAGTGAAGGGTTTTCGGCCACACTAGCGGGAGATCCCGTATACAATGAGCAGTACTTC.

This clonotype was observed many times. V usage is TRBV27 and J usage is TRBJ2-1, with 10 bases aligning to TRBD2. J was trimmed by 0 bases and V by 6 bases; bases with no gene match: 5. Germline V gives CDR1 MNHEY, CDR2 SMNVEV (reference sequence). The CDR3 length is 16 residues. CDR3 bases: TGTGCCAGCAGGACTAGCGGGCCCTCCTCCTACAATGAGCAGTTCTTC. Protein: CASRTSGPSSYNEQFF.